This entry lists 7 T cell receptor beta chains sequenced from one sample in a study of cytomegalovirus exposure and HLA in healthy donors. Primers for the PCR totalled 60 Vbeta and 13 Jbeta. TCRdb's table, derived via immunoSEQ multiplex PCR, lists solely in-frame clones and lacks some. The sample has 75,000 to 90,000 clones; around 77% are singletons. The sequenced sample was PBMCs. These receptor sequences come from a man aged 45-65 years in good health and CMV-seronegative.

The V call is TRBV5-1, the J call TRBJ2-3; D may be TRBD2 (5 bases). CDR3 size: 16 residues. The germline V and J ends were trimmed by 5 bases and 0 bases, with 16 bases remaining between them. Per germline, CDR1 SGHRS and CDR2 YFSETQ. CDR3: CASSLTSGISTDTQYF. The CDR3 DNA sequence: TGCGCCAGCAGTCTTACTAGTGGGATTAGCACAGATACGCAGTATTTT.

The chain has TRBV2 and TRBJ1-3, with 7 bases that match TRBD1. V was clipped by 5 bases and J by 2 bases; unmatched bases: 9. The CDR3 runs to 16 residues. Germline loops: CDR1 SNHLY, CDR2 FYNNEI. CDR3 sequence (DNA): TGTGCCAGCAGTATAAATCCAACAGGGGCTGGAAACACCATATATTTT. It encodes CASSINPTGAGNTIYF.

The chain couples TRBV18 to TRBJ1-1; no clear D. V lost 3 bases and J lost 0, with 5 bases in between. CDR1 and CDR2 from the germline V gene are KGHSH and LQKENI. The CDR3 is made up of 13 amino acids. DNA for the CDR3: TGTGCCAGCTCACCGGGCGTGAACACTGAAGCTTTCTTT. It encodes CASSPGVNTEAFF.

This clone was found a few times. The chain couples TRBV30 to TRBJ1-1; TRBD1 agrees at 7 bases. Per germline, CDR1 GTSNPN and CDR2 SVGIG (reference sequence). This CDR3 has 12 amino acids. J gave up 7 bases and V 5 bases, and 7 bases lay outside the gene matches. CDR3 sequence: CAWGRHRGEAFF. DNA for the CDR3: TGTGCCTGGGGGCGGCACAGGGGTGAAGCTTTCTTT. The full variable domain, completed using reference TRBV30 and TRBJ1-1, is SQTIHQWPATLVQPVGSPLSLECTVEGTSNPNLYWYRQAAGRGLQLLFYSVGIGQISSEVPQNLSASRPQDRQFILSSKKLLLSDSGFYLCAWGRHRGEAFFGQGTRLTVV.

V gene TRBV6-5 combines with J gene TRBJ1-1; D is undetermined. The CDR3 is 12 residues long. V lost 2 bases, J lost 8 bases, and 9 bases lay in between. The germline V gene encodes CDR1 MNHEY and CDR2 SVGAGI. The CDR3 loop reads CASSYGGGEAFF. The CDR3 nucleotides read TGTGCCAGCAGTTACGGCGGAGGCGAAGCTTTCTTT.

The rearrangement joins TRBV2 to TRBJ2-5, with D perhaps matching TRBD1 (6 bases). The CDR3 has 16 amino acids. Germline V gives CDR1 SNHLY, CDR2 FYNNEI. Trimming cost V 5 bases and J 3 bases, with 19 bases left between them. CDR3 sequence: CASSPNWAGVKETQYF. CDR3 sequence (DNA): TGTGCCAGCAGTCCGAACTGGGCAGGGGTAAAAGAGACCCAGTACTTC.

As DNA, the CDR3 is TGTGCCAGCAGACCGGACAGGGGCAATTACAATGAGCAGTTCTTC. Its translation: CASRPDRGNYNEQFF. The chain recombines TRBV7-2 with TRBJ2-1; TRBD1 aligns across 9 bases. The CDR3 is 15 amino acids. CDR1 is SGHTA and CDR2 is FQGNSA in the germline V gene. V was clipped by 6 bases and J by 4 bases; unmatched bases: 7.